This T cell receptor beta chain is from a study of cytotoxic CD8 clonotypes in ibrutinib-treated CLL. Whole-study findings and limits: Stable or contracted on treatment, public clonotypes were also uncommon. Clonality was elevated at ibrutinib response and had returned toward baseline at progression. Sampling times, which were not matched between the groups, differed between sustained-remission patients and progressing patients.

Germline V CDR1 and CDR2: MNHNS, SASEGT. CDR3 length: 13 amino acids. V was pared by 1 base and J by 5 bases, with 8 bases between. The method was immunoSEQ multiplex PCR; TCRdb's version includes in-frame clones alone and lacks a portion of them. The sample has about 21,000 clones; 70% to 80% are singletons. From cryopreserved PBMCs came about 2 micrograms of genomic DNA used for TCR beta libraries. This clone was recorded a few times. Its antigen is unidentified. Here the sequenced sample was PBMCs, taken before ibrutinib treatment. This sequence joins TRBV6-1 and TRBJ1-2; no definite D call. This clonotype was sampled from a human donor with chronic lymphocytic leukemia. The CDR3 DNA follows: TGTGCCAGCAGTGAAGAAGGGAGGTATGGCTACACCTTC. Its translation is CASSEEGRYGYTF.